The 28 T cell receptor beta chains presented below share a single source sample, sequenced in a study of identical twins. TCRdb re-analysed the 5' RACE reads in MiXCR, keeping a single row per CDR3 protein. The repertoire consists of about 100,000 distinct CDR3 sequences, with less than 6.5% occurring once and the leading ten covering about an eighth. Sequencing was performed on memory T cells sorted from blood. The receptors were sampled from a woman between 45 and 65 years old in good health.

This clonotype was detected ten times or more. The CDR3 protein is CASSLVMGSSGRMNTEAFF. In nucleotides, the CDR3 is TGTGCCAGCAGCTTAGTAATGGGATCCTCCGGGCGCATGAACACTGAAGCTTTCTTT. The V gene is TRBV7-9, the J gene TRBJ1-1; D remains ambiguous. There are 19 residues in the CDR3. Germline values: CDR1 SEHNR, CDR2 FQNEAQ (reference sequence). V was clipped by 1 base and J by 0 bases, with 21 bases between them.

Ten or more counts support this clonotype. The rearrangement uses TRBV3-1 and TRBJ2-3; D is uncertain. The CDR3 is made up of 11 amino acids. Trimming removed 2 bases from V and 6 bases from J, with 3 bases in between. The V gene's germline CDR1 is LGHDT and CDR2 YNNKEL (reference sequence). CDR3 protein: CASSQMDTQYF. CDR3 DNA sequence: TGTGCCAGCAGCCAAATGGATACGCAGTATTTT.

This clonotype was recorded at least ten times. The chain employs TRBV24-1 and TRBJ2-5; weak D call: TRBD2 (5 bases). V was shortened by 3 bases and J by 5 bases, with 21 bases between the two germline ends. The CDR3 has 17 amino acids. CDR1 is KGHDR and CDR2 is SFDVKD in the germline V gene. DNA for the CDR3: TGTGCCACCAGTGATACACAAGCCGGGATACAAGGGGAGACCCAGTACTTC. This codes for CATSDTQAGIQGETQYF.

This clonotype was observed at least ten times. The chain uses TRBV21-1 and TRBJ1-4. TRBV21-1 is noted as a pseudogene. This CDR3 comprises 13 residues. CDR3 in amino acids: CASRELCDEKLFF. The CDR3 region has the DNA TGTGCCAGCAGGGAGCTTTGCGATGAAAAACTGTTTTTT.

The V call is TRBV20-1, the J call TRBJ2-3; TRBD1 aligns across 8 bases. J gave up 1 base and V 5 bases, and 8 bases lay outside the gene matches. This CDR3 spans 15 amino acids. The V gene's germline CDR1 is DFQATT and CDR2 SNEGSKA (reference sequence). CDR3 loop: CSAGHQGARTDTQYF. CDR3 DNA: TGCAGTGCTGGCCACCAGGGGGCGCGCACAGATACGCAGTATTTT.

In this sample, this clonotype turned up many times. Written as DNA, the CDR3 is TGTGCCAGCAAAAAAACGGTGAACACTGAAGCTTTCTTT. This codes for CASKKTVNTEAFF. The V gene is TRBV12-3 or TRBV12-4, the J gene TRBJ1-1; D gene uncertain. This CDR3 region has 13 residues. Trimming left V 7 bases short and J 0 bases short, with 9 bases between.

This clonotype has only a few counts. The chain recombines TRBV6-1 with TRBJ1-2; D unclear. Trimming stripped 1 base from V and 2 bases from J, with 5 bases between. Germline CDR1 reads MNHNS; CDR2 reads SASEGT. The CDR3 consists of 13 residues. The CDR3 sequence: CASSEDMNYGYTF. DNA for the CDR3: TGTGCCAGCAGTGAAGACATGAACTATGGCTACACCTTC.

A few counts support this clonotype. V usage is TRBV12-3 or TRBV12-4 and J usage is TRBJ2-1; 9 positions agree with TRBD2. V trimming: 1 base; J trimming: 7 bases; junction bases outside the gene matches: 2. The CDR3 totals 14 residues. CDR3 DNA: TGTGCCAGCAGTTTAGTGGGACTAGCAAATGAGCAGTTCTTC. Translation gives CASSLVGLANEQFF.

This clonotype was observed a few times. The chain employs TRBV30 and TRBJ1-3; D remains unclear. Per germline, CDR1 GTSNPN and CDR2 SVGIG (reference sequence). V shed 6 bases and J shed 1 base, with 10 bases lying between them. This CDR3 is built from 13 residues. CDR3 region: CACPSGSGNTIYF. In nucleotides, the CDR3 is TGTGCCTGCCCGTCGGGGTCTGGAAACACCATATATTTT. The variable domain in full, completed from reference TRBV30 and TRBJ1-3, reads SQTIHQWPATLVQPVGSPLSLECTVEGTSNPNLYWYRQAAGRGLQLLFYSVGIGQISSEVPQNLSASRPQDRQFILSSKKLLLSDSGFYLCACPSGSGNTIYFGEGSWLTVV.

This clonotype occurred many times. The chain recombines TRBV20-1 with TRBJ2-4, with 7 nucleotides matching TRBD1. With V trimmed by 5 bases and J by 4 bases, 8 bases remained unmatched. Germline V gene lookup returns CDR1 DFQATT and CDR2 SNEGSKA (reference sequence). The CDR3 runs to 14 residues. CDR3 nucleotide sequence: TGCAGTGCTCATCTGACAGGGAGTAAAAACATTCAGTACTTC. It specifies CSAHLTGSKNIQYF.

The table lists this clonotype with many counts. V usage is TRBV6-5 and J usage is TRBJ2-1, with D possibly TRBD2 on 5 matching bases. Germline V lookup: CDR1 MNHEY, CDR2 SVGAGI. The CDR3 extends over 16 amino acids. V was cut by 2 bases and J by 0 bases, with 11 bases left in between. CDR3 protein: CASSYRTVSSYNEQFF. In DNA form, the CDR3 reads TGTGCCAGCAGTTACAGGACTGTGAGCTCCTACAATGAGCAGTTCTTC.

Many counts were recorded for this clonotype. The V gene is TRBV4-1, the J gene TRBJ1-6; 7 bases map to TRBD1. This CDR3 has 13 residues. Looked up from germline, CDR1 is MGHRA and CDR2 is YSYEKL. V was clipped by 3 bases and J by 10 bases; unmatched bases: 3. The CDR3 spells CASSHDRASPLHF. Written as DNA, the CDR3 is TGCGCCAGCAGCCACGACAGGGCCTCACCCCTCCACTTT.

This clonotype was observed at least ten times. This chain uses TRBV5-5 with TRBJ2-2, with 8 bases identical to TRBD2. The CDR3 sequence is 15 residues long. Germline CDR1 reads SGHKS; CDR2 reads YYEKEE (reference sequence). The V and J ends lost 2 bases and 1 base, in that order; junction bases with no gene match: 1. The DNA for the CDR3 is TGTGCCAGCAGCTTTAGCGGGATGAACACCGGGGAGCTGTTTTTT. Translation gives CASSFSGMNTGELFF.

This clonotype has only a few counts. This chain connects TRBV7-2 to TRBJ1-2; D remains ambiguous. The CDR3 sequence is 13 residues long. CDR1 SGHTA and CDR2 FQGNSA come from the germline V gene. Trimming stripped 3 bases from V and 1 base from J, with 6 bases between. In nucleotides, the CDR3 is TGTGCCAGCAGCTTTGTGGTTAACTATGGCTACACCTTC. Translated: CASSFVVNYGYTF. The whole variable domain, remainder taken from reference TRBV7-2 and TRBJ1-2, is GAGVSQSPSNKVTEKGKDVELRCDPISGHTALYWYRQSLGQGLEFLIYFQGNSAPDKSGLPSDRFSAERTGGSVSTLTIQRTQQEDSAVYLCASSFVVNYGYTFGSGTRLTVV.

This clonotype was seen only a few times. This chain uses TRBV20-1 with TRBJ2-1; no clear D. The germline CDR1 and CDR2 sequences are DFQATT and SNEGSKA (reference sequence). Trimming left V 2 bases short and J 6 bases short, with 14 bases between. The CDR3 has 14 residues. The CDR3 reads CSARLAGVFNEQFF. The CDR3 coding sequence is TGCAGTGCTAGATTGGCCGGTGTGTTCAATGAGCAGTTCTTC.

This clonotype was found many times. The gene calls are TRBV2 and TRBJ2-2; 8 bases fit TRBD2. Germline-derived CDR1 and CDR2 are SNHLY and FYNNEI. The CDR3 spans 15 residues. V lost 6 bases, J lost 7 bases, and 10 bases stayed unmatched. For the CDR3, the DNA is TGTGCCAGCAGGGGGACGGGAGGGCCCAACGGGGAGCTGTTTTTT. Amino acids: CASRGTGGPNGELFF.

This clonotype was counted ten times or more. The gene calls are TRBV7-8 and TRBJ2-3, with D hard to call. The CDR3 sequence is 12 residues long. V was trimmed by 5 bases and J by 2 bases, leaving 5 bases between them. The germline V gene encodes CDR1 SGHVS and CDR2 FQNEAQ. CDR3 nucleotide sequence: TGTGCCAGCAGCGTTTCCACAGATACGCAGTATTTT. Amino acid sequence: CASSVSTDTQYF.

At least ten counts were recorded for this clonotype. This chain links TRBV10-3 with TRBJ2-1; perhaps D is TRBD1 or TRBD2 (5 bases each). Deletions cut 7 bases from V and 8 bases from J, with 15 bases between. The CDR3 has 13 amino acids. Looked up from germline, CDR1 is ENHRY and CDR2 is SYGVKD. In nucleotides, the CDR3 is TGTGCCATCAACCGAGACGGGGACGATGAGCAGTTCTTC. Amino acid sequence: CAINRDGDDEQFF.

This chain connects TRBV29-1 to TRBJ2-1, with no clear D. The germline V gene encodes CDR1 SQVTM and CDR2 ANQGSEA. V dropped 4 bases and J dropped 4 bases, with 14 bases sitting between them. This CDR3 has 14 amino acids. CDR3 coding DNA: TGCAGCGTTGCGGGCCAGTCTAGGTACAATGAGCAGTTCTTC. Protein product: CSVAGQSRYNEQFF.

V is TRBV12-3 or TRBV12-4 and J is TRBJ2-1; 10 bases align to TRBD2. Trimming took 4 bases from V and 7 from J; bases not matched to a gene: 7. The CDR3 length is 15 residues. The CDR3 DNA follows: TGTGCCAGCAGTTGGGGGCTAGCGGGAGAAAATGAGCAGTTCTTC. This sequence encodes CASSWGLAGENEQFF.

The V and J genes are TRBV7-2 and TRBJ1-6, with a weak D call TRBD1 (6 bases). The CDR3 totals 15 residues. Trimming shortened V by 5 bases and J by 8 bases, and 16 bases separated the two germline ends. Germline V CDR1 and CDR2: SGHTA, FQGNSA. CDR3: CASSPLTGIDSPLHF. In nucleotides, the CDR3 is TGTGCCAGCAGCCCTCTCACAGGGATTGATTCACCCCTCCACTTT.

The V call is TRBV7-3, the J call TRBJ2-7; tentatively, D is TRBD1 (5 bases). Trimming stripped 5 bases from V and 3 bases from J, with 14 bases between. The CDR3 is 14 amino acids. Germline CDR1 is SGHTA and CDR2 is FQGTGA. The CDR3 is CASSTLKGHYEQYF. In DNA form, the CDR3 reads TGTGCCAGCAGCACACTAAAAGGACACTACGAGCAGTACTTC.

This clonotype appeared many times. The V gene is TRBV5-1, the J gene TRBJ2-1; 9 nucleotides line up with TRBD1. The trim removed 1 base at V and 6 bases at J, leaving 5 bases unmatched. Germline V CDR1 and CDR2: SGHRS, YFSETQ. This CDR3 region has 15 residues. This CDR3 is CASSLQGQGFNEQFF. The CDR3, as DNA: TGCGCCAGCAGCTTGCAGGGACAGGGCTTCAATGAGCAGTTCTTC.

J is TRBJ1-2 and V is TRBV18; the D gene is possibly TRBD1 (6 bases). The CDR3 runs to 15 residues. Germline V lookup: CDR1 KGHSH, CDR2 LQKENI. The ends were cut back, 3 bases at V and 5 bases at J, with 16 bases in the middle. The CDR3 DNA reads TGTGCCAGCTCACCCAAACCGGGACAAACTTATGGCTACACCTTC. The encoded protein is CASSPKPGQTYGYTF.

The gene calls are TRBV2 and TRBJ1-6, with D perhaps TRBD1 (6 bases). V lost 4 bases and J 5 bases, leaving 12 bases between the germline ends. There are 15 residues in the CDR3. Germline loops: CDR1 SNHLY, CDR2 FYNNEI. The CDR3 here is CASSAQGQHNSPLHF. The CDR3 coding sequence is TGTGCCAGCAGTGCTCAGGGACAACATAATTCACCCCTCCACTTT.

The V and J genes are TRBV19 and TRBJ1-2, with TRBD1 as a possible D gene (6 bases). The CDR3 sequence is 15 residues long. Trimming shortened V by 7 bases and J by 6 bases, and 21 bases separated the two germline ends. Germline values: CDR1 LNHDA, CDR2 SQIVND (reference sequence). CDR3 amino acids: CASKPIGAGEDGYTF. The CDR3 nucleotides read TGTGCCAGTAAACCCATTGGGGCAGGGGAGGATGGCTACACCTTC.

The sample holds many counts of this clonotype. The V and J genes are TRBV3-1 and TRBJ1-1; D not certain. Germline CDR1 and CDR2: LGHDT and YNNKEL (reference sequence). This CDR3 has 12 amino acids. The V and J ends lost 0 bases and 11 bases respectively, with 10 bases between them. This chain's CDR3 is CASSQDPIGAFF. Written as DNA, the CDR3 is TGTGCCAGCAGCCAAGACCCGATAGGGGCTTTCTTT.

This clonotype was found many times. The V gene is TRBV29-1, the J gene TRBJ2-5; 8 positions match TRBD2. V lost 6 bases to trimming and J lost 5 bases; unmatched junction nucleotides: 5. The CDR3 covers 12 residues. Germline loops: CDR1 SQVTM, CDR2 ANQGSEA. For the CDR3, the DNA is TGCAGCGTGGAGCGGGAGTCGGAGACCCAGTACTTC. It codes for CSVERESETQYF.